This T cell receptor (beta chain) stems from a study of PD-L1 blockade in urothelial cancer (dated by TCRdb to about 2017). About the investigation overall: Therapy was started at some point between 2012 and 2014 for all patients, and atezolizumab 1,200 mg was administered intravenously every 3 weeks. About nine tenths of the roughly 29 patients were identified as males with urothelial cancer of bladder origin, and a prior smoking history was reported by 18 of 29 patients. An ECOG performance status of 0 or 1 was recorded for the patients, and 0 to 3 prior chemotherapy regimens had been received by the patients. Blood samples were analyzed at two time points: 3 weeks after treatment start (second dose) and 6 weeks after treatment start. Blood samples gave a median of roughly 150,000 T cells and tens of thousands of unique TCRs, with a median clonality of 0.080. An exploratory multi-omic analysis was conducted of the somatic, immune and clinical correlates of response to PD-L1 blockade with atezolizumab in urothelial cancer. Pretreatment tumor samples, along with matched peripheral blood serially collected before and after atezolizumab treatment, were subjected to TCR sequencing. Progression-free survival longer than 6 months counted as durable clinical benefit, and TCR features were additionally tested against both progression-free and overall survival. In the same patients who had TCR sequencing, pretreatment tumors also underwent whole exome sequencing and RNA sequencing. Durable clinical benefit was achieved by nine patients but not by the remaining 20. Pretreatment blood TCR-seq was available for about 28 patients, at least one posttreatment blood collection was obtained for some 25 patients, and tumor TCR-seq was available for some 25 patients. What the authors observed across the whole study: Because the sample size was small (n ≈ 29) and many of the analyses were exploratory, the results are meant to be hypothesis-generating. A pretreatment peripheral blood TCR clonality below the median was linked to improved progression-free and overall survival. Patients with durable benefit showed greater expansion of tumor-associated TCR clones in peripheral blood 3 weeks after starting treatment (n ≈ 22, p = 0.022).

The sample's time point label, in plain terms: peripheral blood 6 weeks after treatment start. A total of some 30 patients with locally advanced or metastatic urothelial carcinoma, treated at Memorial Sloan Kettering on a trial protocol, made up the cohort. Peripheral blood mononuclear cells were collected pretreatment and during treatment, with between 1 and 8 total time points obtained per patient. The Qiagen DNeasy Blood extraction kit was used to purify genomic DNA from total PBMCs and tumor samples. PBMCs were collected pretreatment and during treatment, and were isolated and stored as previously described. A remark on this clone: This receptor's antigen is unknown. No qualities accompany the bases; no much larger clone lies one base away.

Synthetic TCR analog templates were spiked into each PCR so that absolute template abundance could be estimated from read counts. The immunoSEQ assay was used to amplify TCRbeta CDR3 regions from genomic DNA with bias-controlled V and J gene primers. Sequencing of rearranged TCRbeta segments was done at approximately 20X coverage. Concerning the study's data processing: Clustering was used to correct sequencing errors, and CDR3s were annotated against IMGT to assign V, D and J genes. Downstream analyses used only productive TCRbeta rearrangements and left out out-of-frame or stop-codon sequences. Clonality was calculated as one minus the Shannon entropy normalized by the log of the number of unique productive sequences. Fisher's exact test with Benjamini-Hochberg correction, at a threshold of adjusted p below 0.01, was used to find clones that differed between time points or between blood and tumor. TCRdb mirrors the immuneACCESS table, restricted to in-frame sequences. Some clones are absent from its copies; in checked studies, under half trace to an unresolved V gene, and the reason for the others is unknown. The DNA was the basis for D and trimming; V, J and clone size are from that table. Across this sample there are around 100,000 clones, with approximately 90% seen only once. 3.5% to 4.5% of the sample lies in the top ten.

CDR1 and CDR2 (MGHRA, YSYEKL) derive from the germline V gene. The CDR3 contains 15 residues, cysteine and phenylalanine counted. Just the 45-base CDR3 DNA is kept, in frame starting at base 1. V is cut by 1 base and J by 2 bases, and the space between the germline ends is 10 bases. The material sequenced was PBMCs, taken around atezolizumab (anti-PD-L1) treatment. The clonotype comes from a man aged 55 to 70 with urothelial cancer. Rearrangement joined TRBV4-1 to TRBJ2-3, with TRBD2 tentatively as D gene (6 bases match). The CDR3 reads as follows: CASSQGLVDTDTQYF. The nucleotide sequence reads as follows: TGCGCCAGCAGCCAAGGACTAGTGGACACAGATACGCAGTATTTT.